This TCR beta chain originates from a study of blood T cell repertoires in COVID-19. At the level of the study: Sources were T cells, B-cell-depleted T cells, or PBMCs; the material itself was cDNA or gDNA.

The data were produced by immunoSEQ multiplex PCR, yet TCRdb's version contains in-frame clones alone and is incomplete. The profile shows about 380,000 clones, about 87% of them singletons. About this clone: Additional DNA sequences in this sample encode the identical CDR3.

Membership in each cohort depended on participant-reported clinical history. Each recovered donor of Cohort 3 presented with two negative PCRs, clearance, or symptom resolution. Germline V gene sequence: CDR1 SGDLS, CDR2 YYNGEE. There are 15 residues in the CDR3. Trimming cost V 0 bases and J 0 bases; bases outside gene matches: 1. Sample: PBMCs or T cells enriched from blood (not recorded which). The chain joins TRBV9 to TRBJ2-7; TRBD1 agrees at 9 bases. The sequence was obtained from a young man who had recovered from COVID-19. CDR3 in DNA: TGTGCCAGCAGCGTAGGACAGGGGGTCTCCTACGAGCAGTACTTC. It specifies CASSVGQGVSYEQYF.